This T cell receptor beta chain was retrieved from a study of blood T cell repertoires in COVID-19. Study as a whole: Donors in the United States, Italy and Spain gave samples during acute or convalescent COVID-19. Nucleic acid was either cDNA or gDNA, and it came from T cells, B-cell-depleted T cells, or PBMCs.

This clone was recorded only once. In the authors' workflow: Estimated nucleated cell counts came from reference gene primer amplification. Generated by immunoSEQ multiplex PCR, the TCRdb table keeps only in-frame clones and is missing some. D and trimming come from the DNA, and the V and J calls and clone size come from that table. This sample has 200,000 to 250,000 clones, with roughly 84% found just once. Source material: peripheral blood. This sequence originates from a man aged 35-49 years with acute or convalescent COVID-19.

CDR3 sequence reads: CASSLAGGLSNEQFF. CDR3 coding DNA: TGTGCCAGCAGCTTGGCGGGGGGGCTCAGCAATGAGCAGTTCTTC. This chain uses TRBV5-6 with TRBJ2-1; 8 bases match TRBD2. Germline V gene data show CDR1 as SGHDT and CDR2 as YYEEEE. With V trimmed by 0 bases and J by 6 bases, 5 bases remained unmatched. CDR3 length equals 15 residues.